This TCR beta chain was captured in a study of blood T cell repertoires in COVID-19. Germline CDR1 LGHDT, CDR2 YNNKEL (reference sequence). The CDR3 is made up of 12 amino acids. V was cut by 7 bases and J by 4 bases, with 10 bases left in between. Sequencing was performed with immunoSEQ multiplex PCR; in TCRdb, only in-frame clones are kept and a portion is missing. The table includes about 160,000 clones, around 93% detected once. Sequencing was done on a sample of peripheral blood. V gene TRBV3-1 (or the pseudogene TRBV3-2) combines with J gene TRBJ1-1, with D hard to call. This clonotype was obtained from a woman aged 50 to 65 with acute or convalescent COVID-19. CDR3 sequence: CASTTPGTEAFF. The CDR3 DNA reads TGTGCCAGCACCACTCCTGGCACTGAAGCTTTCTTT.